This T cell receptor (beta chain) was obtained from a study of blood T cell repertoires in COVID-19. The cohort comprised adults aged roughly 18 to 95 years residing in approximately 25 US areas. Authors' methods: By means of reference gene primer amplification, nucleated cell counts were estimated. TCRdb's copy holds only in-frame clones and misses some; the assay was immunoSEQ multiplex PCR. V and J calls and clone size are those listed in that table; D and trimming were worked out from the DNA. The sample holds approximately 150,000 clones, approximately 86% seen once. Germline V gene sequence: CDR1 GTSNPN, CDR2 SVGIG (reference sequence). With 2 bases clipped from V and 0 bases from J, the junction kept 12 bases outside the gene matches. CDR3 length: 17 amino acids.

The sequence came from a woman aged 40 to 49 who had recovered from COVID-19. V usage is TRBV30 and J usage is TRBJ1-1, with 7 bases that match TRBD1. Sequenced: PBMCs or T cells enriched from blood (not recorded which). Written as DNA, the CDR3 is TGTGCCTGGAGTCCAGGCGGGACAGTCACTATGAACACTGAAGCTTTCTTT. Protein sequence: CAWSPGGTVTMNTEAFF.